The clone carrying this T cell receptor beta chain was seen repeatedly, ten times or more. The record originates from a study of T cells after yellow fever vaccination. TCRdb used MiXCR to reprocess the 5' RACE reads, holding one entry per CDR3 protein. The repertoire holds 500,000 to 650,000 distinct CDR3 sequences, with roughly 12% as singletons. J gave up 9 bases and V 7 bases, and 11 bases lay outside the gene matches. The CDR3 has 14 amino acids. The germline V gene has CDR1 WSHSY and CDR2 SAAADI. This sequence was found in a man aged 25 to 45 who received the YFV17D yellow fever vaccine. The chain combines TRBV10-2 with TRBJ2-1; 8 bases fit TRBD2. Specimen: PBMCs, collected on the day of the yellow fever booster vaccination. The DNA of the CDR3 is TGCGCCAGCATGAGGCAGCGGGAGTGGGTTGAGCAGTTCTTC. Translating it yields CASMRQREWVEQFF.